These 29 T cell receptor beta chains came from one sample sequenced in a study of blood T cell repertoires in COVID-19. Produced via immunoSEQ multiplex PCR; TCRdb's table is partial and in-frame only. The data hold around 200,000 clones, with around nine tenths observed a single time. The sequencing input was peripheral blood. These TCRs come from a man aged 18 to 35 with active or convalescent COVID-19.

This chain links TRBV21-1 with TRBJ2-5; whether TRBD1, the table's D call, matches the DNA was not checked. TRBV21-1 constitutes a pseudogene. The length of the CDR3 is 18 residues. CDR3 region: CASSKGLRPNGIQETQYF. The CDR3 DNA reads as TGTGCCAGCAGCAAGGGCTTACGCCCTAACGGCATTCAAGAGACCCAGTACTTC.

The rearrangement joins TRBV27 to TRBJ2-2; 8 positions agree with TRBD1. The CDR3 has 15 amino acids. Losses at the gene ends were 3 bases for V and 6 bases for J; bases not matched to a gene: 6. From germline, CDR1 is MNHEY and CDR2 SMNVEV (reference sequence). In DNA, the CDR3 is TGTGCCAGCAGTTTGCCAAAACAGGGGGCCGGGGAGCTGTTTTTT. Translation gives CASSLPKQGAGELFF.

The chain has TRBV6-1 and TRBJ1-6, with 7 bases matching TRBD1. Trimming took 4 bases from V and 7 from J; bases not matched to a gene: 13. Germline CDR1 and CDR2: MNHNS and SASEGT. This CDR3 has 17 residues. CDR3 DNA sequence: TGTGCCAGCAGTGTCAACCTACAGGGGCTCGAGAATTCACCCCTCCACTTT. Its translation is CASSVNLQGLENSPLHF.

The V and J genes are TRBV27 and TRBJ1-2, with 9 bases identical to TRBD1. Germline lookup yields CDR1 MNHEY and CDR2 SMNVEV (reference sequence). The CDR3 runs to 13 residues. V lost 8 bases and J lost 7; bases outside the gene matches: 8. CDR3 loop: CASGKRQGVGYTF. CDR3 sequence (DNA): TGTGCCAGCGGAAAAAGACAGGGGGTTGGCTACACCTTC.

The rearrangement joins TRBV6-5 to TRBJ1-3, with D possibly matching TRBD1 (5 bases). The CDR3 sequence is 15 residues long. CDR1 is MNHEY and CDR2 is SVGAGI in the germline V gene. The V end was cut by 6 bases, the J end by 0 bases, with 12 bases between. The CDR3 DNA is TGTGCCAGCAGGCGAACAGGCGACTCTGGAAACACCATATATTTT. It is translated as CASRRTGDSGNTIYF.

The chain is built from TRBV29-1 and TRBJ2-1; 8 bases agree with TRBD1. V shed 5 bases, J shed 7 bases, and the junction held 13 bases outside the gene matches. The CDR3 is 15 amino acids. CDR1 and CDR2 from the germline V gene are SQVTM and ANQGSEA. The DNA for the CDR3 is TGCAGCGTTTCTGGACAGGGTGGGCATGGGAATGAGCAGTTCTTC. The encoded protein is CSVSGQGGHGNEQFF.

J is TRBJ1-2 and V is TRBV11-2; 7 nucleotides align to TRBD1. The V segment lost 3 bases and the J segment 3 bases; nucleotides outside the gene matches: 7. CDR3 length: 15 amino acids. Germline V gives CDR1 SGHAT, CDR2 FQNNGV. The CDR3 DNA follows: TGTGCCAGCAGCTTCACACAGGGGTCGGACTATGGCTACACCTTC. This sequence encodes CASSFTQGSDYGYTF.

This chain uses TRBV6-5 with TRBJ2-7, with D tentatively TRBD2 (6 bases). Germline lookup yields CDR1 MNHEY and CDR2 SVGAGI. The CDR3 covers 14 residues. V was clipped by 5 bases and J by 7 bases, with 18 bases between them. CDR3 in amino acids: CASSKGGGHLEQYF. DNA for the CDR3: TGTGCCAGCAGTAAGGGAGGAGGTCATTTAGAGCAGTACTTC.

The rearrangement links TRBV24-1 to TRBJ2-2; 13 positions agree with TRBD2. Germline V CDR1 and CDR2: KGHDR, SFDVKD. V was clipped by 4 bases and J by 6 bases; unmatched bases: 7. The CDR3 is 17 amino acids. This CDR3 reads CATSERPGLAGPGELFF. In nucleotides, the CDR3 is TGTGCCACCAGTGAACGACCGGGACTAGCGGGACCCGGGGAGCTGTTTTTT.

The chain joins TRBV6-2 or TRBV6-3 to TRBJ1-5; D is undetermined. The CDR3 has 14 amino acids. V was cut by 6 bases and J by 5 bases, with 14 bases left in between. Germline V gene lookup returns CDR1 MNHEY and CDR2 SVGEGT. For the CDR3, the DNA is TGTGCCAGCAGCCACGTGGCCAGTGATCAGCCCCAGCATTTT. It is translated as CASSHVASDQPQHF.

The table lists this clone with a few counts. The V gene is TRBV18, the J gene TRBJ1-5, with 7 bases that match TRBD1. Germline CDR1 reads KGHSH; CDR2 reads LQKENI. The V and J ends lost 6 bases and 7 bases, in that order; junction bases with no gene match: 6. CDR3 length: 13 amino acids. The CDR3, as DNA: TGTGCCAGCTCTCCCGGGACAGAGCAGCCCCAGCATTTT. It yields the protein CASSPGTEQPQHF.

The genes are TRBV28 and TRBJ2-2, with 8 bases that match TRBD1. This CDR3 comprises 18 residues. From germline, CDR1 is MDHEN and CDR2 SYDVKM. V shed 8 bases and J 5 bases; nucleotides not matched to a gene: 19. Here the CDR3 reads CASSSGTGLLLWTGELFF. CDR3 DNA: TGTGCCAGCTCCTCCGGGACAGGCCTCCTCCTGTGGACCGGGGAGCTGTTTTTT.

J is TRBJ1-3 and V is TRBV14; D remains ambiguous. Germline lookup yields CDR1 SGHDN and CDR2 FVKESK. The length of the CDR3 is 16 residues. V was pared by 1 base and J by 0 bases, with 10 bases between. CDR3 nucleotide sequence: TGTGCCAGCAGCCAAGGGCGGGGTTACTCTGGAAACACCATATATTTT. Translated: CASSQGRGYSGNTIYF.

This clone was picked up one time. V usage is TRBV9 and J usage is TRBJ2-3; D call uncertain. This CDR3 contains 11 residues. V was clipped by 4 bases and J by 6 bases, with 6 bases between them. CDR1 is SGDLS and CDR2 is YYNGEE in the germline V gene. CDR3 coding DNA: TGTGCCAGCAGCTTGAGCGATACGCAGTATTTT. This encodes CASSLSDTQYF.

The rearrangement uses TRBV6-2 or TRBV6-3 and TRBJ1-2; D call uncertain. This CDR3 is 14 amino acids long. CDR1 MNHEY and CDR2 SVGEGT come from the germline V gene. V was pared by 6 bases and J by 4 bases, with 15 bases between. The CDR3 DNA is TGTGCCAGCAGATACGGGCAGAAACTCTATGGCTACACCTTC. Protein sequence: CASRYGQKLYGYTF.

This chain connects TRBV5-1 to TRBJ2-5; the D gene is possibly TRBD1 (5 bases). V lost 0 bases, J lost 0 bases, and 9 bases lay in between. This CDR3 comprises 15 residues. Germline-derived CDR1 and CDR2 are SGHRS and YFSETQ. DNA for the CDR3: TGCGCCAGCAGCTTGGTTGGGGCCCACCAAGAGACCCAGTACTTC. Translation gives CASSLVGAHQETQYF.

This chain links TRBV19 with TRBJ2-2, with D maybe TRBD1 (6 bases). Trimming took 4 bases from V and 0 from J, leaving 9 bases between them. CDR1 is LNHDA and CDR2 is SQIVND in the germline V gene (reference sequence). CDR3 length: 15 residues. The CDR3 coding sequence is TGTGCCAGTAGTAACGGACAGACGAACACCGGGGAGCTGTTTTTT. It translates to CASSNGQTNTGELFF. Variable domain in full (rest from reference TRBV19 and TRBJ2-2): DGGITQSPKYLFRKEGQNVTLSCEQNLNHDAMYWYRQDPGQGLRLIYYSQIVNDFQKGDIAEGYSVSREKKESFPLTVTSAQKNPTAFYLCASSNGQTNTGELFFGEGSRLTVL.

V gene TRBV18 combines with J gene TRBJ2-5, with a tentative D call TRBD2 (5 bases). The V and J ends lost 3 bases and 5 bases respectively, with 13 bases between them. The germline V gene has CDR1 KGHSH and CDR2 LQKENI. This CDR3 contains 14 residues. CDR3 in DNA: TGTGCCAGCTCACCCACTACTAGGACGGAGACCCAGTACTTC. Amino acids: CASSPTTRTETQYF.

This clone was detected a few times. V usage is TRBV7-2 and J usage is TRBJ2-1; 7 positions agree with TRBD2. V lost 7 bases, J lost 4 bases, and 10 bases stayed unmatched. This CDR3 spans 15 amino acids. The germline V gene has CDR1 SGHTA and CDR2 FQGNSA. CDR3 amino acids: CASKLTGTTYNEQFF. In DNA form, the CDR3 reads TGTGCCAGCAAGTTAACCGGGACTACTTACAATGAGCAGTTCTTC. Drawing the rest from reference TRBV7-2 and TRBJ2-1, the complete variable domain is GAGVSQSPSNKVTEKGKDVELRCDPISGHTALYWYRQSLGQGLEFLIYFQGNSAPDKSGLPSDRFSAERTGGSVSTLTIQRTQQEDSAVYLCASKLTGTTYNEQFFGPGTRLTVL.

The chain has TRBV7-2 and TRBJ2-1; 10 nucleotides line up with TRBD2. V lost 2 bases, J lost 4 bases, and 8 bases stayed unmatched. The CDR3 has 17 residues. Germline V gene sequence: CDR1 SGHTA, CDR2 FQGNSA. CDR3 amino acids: CASSLRLAGVSYNEQFF. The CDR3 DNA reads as TGTGCCAGCAGCTTACGGCTAGCGGGAGTGTCGTACAATGAGCAGTTCTTC.

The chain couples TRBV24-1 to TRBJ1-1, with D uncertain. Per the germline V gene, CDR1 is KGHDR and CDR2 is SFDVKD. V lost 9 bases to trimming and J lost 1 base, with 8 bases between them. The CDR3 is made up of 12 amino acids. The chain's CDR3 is CATAGRNTEAFF. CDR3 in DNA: TGTGCCACCGCGGGGAGGAACACTGAAGCTTTCTTT.

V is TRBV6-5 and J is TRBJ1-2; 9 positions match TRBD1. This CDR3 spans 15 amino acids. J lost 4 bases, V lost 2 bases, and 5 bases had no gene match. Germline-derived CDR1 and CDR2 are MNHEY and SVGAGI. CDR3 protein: CASSYNLQGAYGYTF. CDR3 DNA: TGTGCCAGCAGTTACAATCTACAGGGGGCCTATGGCTACACCTTC.

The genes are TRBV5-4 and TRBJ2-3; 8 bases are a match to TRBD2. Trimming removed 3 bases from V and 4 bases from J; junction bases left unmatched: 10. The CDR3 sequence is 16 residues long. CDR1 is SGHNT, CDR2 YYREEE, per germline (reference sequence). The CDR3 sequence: CASSSGAAGVSDTQYF. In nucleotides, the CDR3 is TGTGCCAGCAGCTCCGGGGCAGCGGGAGTTTCAGATACGCAGTATTTT.

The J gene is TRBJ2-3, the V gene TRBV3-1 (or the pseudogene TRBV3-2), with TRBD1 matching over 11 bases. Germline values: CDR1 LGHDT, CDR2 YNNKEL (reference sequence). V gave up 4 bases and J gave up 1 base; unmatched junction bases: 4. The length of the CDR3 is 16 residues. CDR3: CASSRGTGGGTDTQYF. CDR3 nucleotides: TGTGCCAGCAGCCGCGGGACAGGGGGAGGCACAGATACGCAGTATTTT.

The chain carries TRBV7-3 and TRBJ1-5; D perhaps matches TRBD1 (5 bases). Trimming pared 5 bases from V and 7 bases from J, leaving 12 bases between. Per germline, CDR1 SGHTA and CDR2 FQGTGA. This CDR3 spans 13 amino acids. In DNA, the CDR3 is TGTGCCAGCAGCCTGGACGGACACCAGCCCCAGCATTTT. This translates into CASSLDGHQPQHF.

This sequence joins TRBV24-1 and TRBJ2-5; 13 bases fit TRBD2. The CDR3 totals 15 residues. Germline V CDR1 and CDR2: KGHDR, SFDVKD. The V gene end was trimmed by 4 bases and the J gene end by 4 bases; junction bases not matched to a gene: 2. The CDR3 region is CATSDRLAGGETQYF. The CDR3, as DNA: TGTGCCACCAGTGACCGACTAGCGGGAGGAGAGACCCAGTACTTC.

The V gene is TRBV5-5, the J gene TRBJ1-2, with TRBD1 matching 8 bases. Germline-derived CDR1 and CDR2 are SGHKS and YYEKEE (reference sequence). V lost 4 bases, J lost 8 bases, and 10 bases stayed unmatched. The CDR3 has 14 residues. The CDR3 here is CASSTTGDLEGYTF. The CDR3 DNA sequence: TGTGCCAGCAGCACGACAGGGGACCTAGAAGGCTACACCTTC.

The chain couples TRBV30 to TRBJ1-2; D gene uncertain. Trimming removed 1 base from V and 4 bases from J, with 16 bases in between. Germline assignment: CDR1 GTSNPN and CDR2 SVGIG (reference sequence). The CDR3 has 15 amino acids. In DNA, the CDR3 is TGTGCCTGGAGTGGGCTTGAGGCGCCTAGCTATGGCTACACCTTC. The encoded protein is CAWSGLEAPSYGYTF.

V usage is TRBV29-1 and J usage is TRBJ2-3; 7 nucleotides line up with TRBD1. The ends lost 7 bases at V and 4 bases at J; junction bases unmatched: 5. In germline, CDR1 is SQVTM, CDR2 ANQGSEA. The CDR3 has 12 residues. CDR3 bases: TGCAGCGCAGATCAGGGGGCAGATACGCAGTATTTT. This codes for CSADQGADTQYF.